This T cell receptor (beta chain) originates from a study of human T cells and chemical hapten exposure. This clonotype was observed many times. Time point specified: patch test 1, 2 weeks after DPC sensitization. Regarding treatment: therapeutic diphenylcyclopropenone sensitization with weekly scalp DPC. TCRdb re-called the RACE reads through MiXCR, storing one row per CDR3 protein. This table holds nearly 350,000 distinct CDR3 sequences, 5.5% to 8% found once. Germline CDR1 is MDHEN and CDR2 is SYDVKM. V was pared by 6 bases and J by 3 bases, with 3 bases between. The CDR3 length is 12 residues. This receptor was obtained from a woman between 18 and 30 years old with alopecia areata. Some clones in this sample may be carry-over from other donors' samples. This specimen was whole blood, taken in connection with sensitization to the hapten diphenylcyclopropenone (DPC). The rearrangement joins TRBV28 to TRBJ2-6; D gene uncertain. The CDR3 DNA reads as TGTGCCAGCAGGGGTGGGGCCAACGTCCTGACTTTC. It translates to CASRGGANVLTF.